Listed below are T cell receptor beta chains from one sample, sequenced in a study of response to subunit inactivated influenza vaccine. TCRdb ran MiXCR on the RT-PCR reads and lists one entry per CDR3 protein. The sample carries roughly 620,000 distinct CDR3 sequences, 10% to 12% recorded once. This sample also belongs to another study, concerning T cells expressing NK-cell markers.

The starting material was PBMCs from blood, obtained on the day of vaccination. These TCRs come from a man aged 45 to 65 who received an inactivated influenza vaccine. CDR3s include the opening cysteine and the closing phenylalanine or tryptophan. The D gene is left open where the match is weak. The size entry is marked missing in some rows and otherwise reads once, few, many or a size class.

>-|17|-|TRBV7-3|TRBJ2-6
TGTGCCAGCAGCTTCGGGACACTCACCTCTGGGGCCAACGTCCTGACTTTC
CASSFGTLTSGANVLTF
>few|14|-|TRBV6-1|TRBJ2-7
TGTGCCAGCAGTGAAAGTGCGGGGAAGCCCGAGCAGTACTTC
CASSESAGKPEQYF
>-|15|-|TRBV4-1|TRBJ2-7
TGCGCCAGCAGCCAAGATGGAACGGCCGCTCGGGAGCAGTACTTC
CASSQDGTAAREQYF
>-|18|-|TRBV6-5|TRBJ1-1
TGTGCCAGCAGTTACTCTAGGCGGAGTTTATTTGCGAACACTGAAGCTTTCTTT
CASSYSRRSLFANTEAFF
>few|16|TRBD2|TRBV20-1|TRBJ2-5
TGCAGTGCTAGGAAGCTAGCGGGGGGGTACCAAGAGACCCAGTACTTC
CSARKLAGGYQETQYF
>many|14|-|TRBV29-1|TRBJ2-5
TGCAGCGTTGACCTCAAACAGGGAGGAGAGACCCAGTACTTC
CSVDLKQGGETQYF
>-|13|-|TRBV10-3|TRBJ2-2
TGTGCCATGGGGGCTGCGAACACCGGGGAGCTGTTTTTT
CAMGAANTGELFF
>-|16|-|TRBV5-1|TRBJ2-1
TGCGCCAGCAGCTCTCATCGGTTGGCCTCCTACAATGAGCAGTTCTTC
CASSSHRLASYNEQFF
>-|15|TRBD1|TRBV5-1|TRBJ2-3
TGCGCCAGCAGCTTGAGATCGGGACAGGGGAATGCGCAGTATTTT
CASSLRSGQGNAQYF
>many|18|TRBD2|TRBV7-6|TRBJ2-5
TGTGCCAGCAGCTTAGAACAGGCACTAGCGGGAGGTCGGGAGACCCAGTACTTC
CASSLEQALAGGRETQYF
>few|14|TRBD1|TRBV3-1|TRBJ2-7
TGTGCCAGCACCCTTGGGACAGGGCGCTCCGAGCAGTACTTC
CASTLGTGRSEQYF
>-|16|TRBD2|TRBV4-3|TRBJ2-2
TGCGCCAGCAGCCAACCAGCGGGAGGGAGAACCGGGGAGCTGTTTTTT
CASSQPAGGRTGELFF
>many|17|TRBD1|TRBV28|TRBJ2-7
TGTGCCAGCAGTTTAAGGGAGACCGGGACAGTCTCCTACGAGCAGTACTTC
CASSLRETGTVSYEQYF
>many|20|TRBD1|TRBV12-3/TRBV12-4|TRBJ1-2
TGTGCCAGCAGTGACGACAGGGTTTTTGCTGCAATGGACCTTAACTATGGCTACACCTTC
CASSDDRVFAAMDLNYGYTF
>few|15|TRBD1|TRBV7-9|TRBJ2-7
TGTGCCAGCAGCTCTGGGGGACAGGGAGTCTACGAGCAGTACTTC
CASSSGGQGVYEQYF
>-|16|TRBD2|TRBV6-1|TRBJ2-1
TGTGCCAGCAGTGGGATGATAGCGGGGGGGTTGACTGAGCAGTTCTTC
CASSGMIAGGLTEQFF
>many|14|TRBD1|TRBV29-1|TRBJ1-2
TGCAGCGTTGCTCTGATCGCAGGGGGCTTAGGCTACACCTTC
CSVALIAGGLGYTF
>-|15|TRBD1|TRBV12-3/TRBV12-4|TRBJ1-2
TGTGCCAGCAGTTTATTGACAGGGGGCGCGTATGGCTACACCTTC
CASSLLTGGAYGYTF
>many|12|-|TRBV12-3/TRBV12-4|TRBJ1-3
TGTGCCAGCAGAACGACAGGTCACACCATATATTTT
CASRTTGHTIYF
>-|15|-|TRBV6-1|TRBJ2-1
TGTGCCAGCAGCAGAGAGCAGAGCTCCTACAATGAGCAGTTCTTC
CASSREQSSYNEQFF
>few|16|TRBD2|TRBV5-5|TRBJ2-3
TGTGCCAGCAGCCGTACGACTAGCGGGGGGTGGGATACGCAGTATTTT
CASSRTTSGGWDTQYF
>few|14|-|TRBV5-1|TRBJ1-6
TGCGCCAGCAGCTTACCTGGGGGTATTTCACCCCTCCACTTT
CASSLPGGISPLHF
>few|15|-|TRBV4-1|TRBJ2-2
TGCGCCAGCAGCCAAGGCCCTGTTAGCACCGGGGAGCTGTTTTTT
CASSQGPVSTGELFF
>many|14|TRBD1|TRBV10-3|TRBJ2-1
TGTGCCATCAGTGAGGGGGACAGGGGCGATGAGCAGTTCTTC
CAISEGDRGDEQFF
>few|14|TRBD1|TRBV10-3|TRBJ2-3
TGTGCCATCAGTCCAGGGACAGGGGTGGATACGCAGTATTTT
CAISPGTGVDTQYF
>few|15|-|TRBV5-1|TRBJ2-2
TGCGCCAGCAGCGGTTGGCAGGGTGGTACCGGGGAGCTGTTTTTT
CASSGWQGGTGELFF